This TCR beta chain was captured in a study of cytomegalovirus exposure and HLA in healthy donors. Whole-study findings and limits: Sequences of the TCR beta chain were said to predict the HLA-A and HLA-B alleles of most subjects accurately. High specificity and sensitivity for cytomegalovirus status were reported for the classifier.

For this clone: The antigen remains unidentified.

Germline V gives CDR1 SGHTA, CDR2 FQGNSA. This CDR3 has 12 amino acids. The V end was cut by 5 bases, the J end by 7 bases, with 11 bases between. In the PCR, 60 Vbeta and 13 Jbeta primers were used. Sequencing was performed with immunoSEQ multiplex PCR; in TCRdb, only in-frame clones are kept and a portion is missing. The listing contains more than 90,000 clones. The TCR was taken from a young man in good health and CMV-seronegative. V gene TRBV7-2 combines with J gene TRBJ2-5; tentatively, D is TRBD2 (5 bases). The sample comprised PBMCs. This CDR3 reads CASSPFGGTQYF. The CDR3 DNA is TGTGCCAGCAGCCCGTTCGGAGGGACCCAGTACTTC.